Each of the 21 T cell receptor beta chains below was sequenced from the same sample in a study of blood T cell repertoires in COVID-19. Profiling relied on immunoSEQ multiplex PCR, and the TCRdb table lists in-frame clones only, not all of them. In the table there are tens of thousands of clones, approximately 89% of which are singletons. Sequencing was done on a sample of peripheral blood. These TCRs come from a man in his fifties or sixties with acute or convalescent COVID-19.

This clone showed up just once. In DNA form, the CDR3 reads TGTGCCATCAGTGAGGCGAGCTGGGGGGACTATGGCTACACCTTC. Translation gives CAISEASWGDYGYTF. The genes are TRBV10-3 and TRBJ1-2; TRBD1 might be the D (5 bases). Germline assignment: CDR1 ENHRY and CDR2 SYGVKD. The CDR3 loop spans 15 amino acids. The V gene lost 2 bases and the J gene lost 3 bases, with 13 bases spanning the gap.

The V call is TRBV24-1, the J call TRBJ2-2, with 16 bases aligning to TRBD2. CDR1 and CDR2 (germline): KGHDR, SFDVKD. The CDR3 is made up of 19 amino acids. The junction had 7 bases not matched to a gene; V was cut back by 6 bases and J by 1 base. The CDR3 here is CATSKGLAGGRQNTGELFF. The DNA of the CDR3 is TGTGCCACCAGTAAGGGACTAGCGGGGGGGCGCCAGAACACCGGGGAGCTGTTTTTT.

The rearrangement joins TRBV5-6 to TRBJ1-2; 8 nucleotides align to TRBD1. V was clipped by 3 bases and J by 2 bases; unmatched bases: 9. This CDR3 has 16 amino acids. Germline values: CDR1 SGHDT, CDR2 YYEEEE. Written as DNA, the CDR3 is TGTGCCAGCAGCTCCGAAACGAGGACAGGGAACTATGGCTACACCTTC. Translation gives CASSSETRTGNYGYTF.

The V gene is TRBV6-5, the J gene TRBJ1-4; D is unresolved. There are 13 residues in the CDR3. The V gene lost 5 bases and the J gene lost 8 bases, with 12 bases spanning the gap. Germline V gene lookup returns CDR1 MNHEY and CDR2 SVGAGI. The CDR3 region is CASSIERQEKLFF. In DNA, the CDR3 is TGTGCCAGCAGTATTGAGAGGCAAGAAAAACTGTTTTTT.

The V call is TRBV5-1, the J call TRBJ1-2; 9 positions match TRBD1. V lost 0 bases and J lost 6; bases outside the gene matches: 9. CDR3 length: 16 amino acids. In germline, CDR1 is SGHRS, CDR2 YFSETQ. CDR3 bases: TGCGCCAGCAGCTTGGTCACACAGGGGGCTCGGCATGGCTACACCTTC. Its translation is CASSLVTQGARHGYTF.

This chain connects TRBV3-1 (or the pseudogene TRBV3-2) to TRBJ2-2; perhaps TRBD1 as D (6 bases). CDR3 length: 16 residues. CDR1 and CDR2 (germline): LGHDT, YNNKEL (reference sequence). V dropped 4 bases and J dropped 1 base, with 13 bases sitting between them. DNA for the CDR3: TGTGCCAGCAGCCGAGGACAGCTTCAGAACACCGGGGAGCTGTTTTTT. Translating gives CASSRGQLQNTGELFF.

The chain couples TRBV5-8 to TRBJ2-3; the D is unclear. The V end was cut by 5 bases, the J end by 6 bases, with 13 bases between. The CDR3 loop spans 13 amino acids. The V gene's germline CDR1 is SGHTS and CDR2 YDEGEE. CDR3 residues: CASRPKRRDTQYF. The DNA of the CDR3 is TGTGCCAGCAGACCCAAGAGGCGTGATACGCAGTATTTT.

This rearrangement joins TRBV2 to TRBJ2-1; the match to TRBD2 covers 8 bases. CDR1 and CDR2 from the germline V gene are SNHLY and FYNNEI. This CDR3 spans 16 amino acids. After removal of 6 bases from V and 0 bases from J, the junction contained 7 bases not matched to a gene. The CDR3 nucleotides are TGTGCCAGCAGCGAGGACCGGGGGGGCTCCTACAATGAGCAGTTCTTC. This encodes CASSEDRGGSYNEQFF.

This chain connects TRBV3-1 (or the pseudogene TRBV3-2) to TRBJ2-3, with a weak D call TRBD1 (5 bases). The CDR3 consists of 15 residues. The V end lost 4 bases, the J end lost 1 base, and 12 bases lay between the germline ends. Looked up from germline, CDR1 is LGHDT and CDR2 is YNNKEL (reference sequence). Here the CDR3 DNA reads TGTGCCAGCAGCCTGAGATGGGGCGGCACAGATACGCAGTATTTT. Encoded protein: CASSLRWGGTDTQYF.

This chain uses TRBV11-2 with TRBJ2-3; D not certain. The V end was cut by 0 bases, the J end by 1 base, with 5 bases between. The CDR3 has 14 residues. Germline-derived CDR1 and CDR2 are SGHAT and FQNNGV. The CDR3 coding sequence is TGTGCCAGCAGCTTAGACTTTGGCACAGATACGCAGTATTTT. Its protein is CASSLDFGTDTQYF. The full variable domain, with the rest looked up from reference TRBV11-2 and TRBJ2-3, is EAGVAQSPRYKIIEKRQSVAFWCNPISGHATLYWYQQILGQGPKLLIQFQNNGVVDDSQLPKDRFSAERLKGVDSTLKIQPAKLEDSAVYLCASSLDFGTDTQYFGPGTRLTVL.

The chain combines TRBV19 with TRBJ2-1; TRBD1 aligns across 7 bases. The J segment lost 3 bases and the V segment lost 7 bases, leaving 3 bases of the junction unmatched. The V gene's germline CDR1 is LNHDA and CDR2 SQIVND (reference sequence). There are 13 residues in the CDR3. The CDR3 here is CASNRQGYNEQFF. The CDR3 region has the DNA TGTGCCAGTAACCGACAGGGCTACAATGAGCAGTTCTTC.

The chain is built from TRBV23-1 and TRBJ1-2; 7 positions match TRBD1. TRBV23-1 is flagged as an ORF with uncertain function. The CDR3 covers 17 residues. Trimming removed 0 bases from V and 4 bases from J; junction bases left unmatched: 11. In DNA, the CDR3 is TGCGCCAGCAGTCAATCGGTCAGTGGGGACAGCCTCTATGGCTACACCTTC. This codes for CASSQSVSGDSLYGYTF.

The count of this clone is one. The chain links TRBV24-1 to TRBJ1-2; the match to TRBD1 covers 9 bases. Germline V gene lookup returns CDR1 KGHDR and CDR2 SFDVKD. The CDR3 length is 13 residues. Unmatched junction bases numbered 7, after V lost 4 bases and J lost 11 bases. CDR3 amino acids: CATSEVQGARYTF. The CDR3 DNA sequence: TGTGCCACCAGTGAAGTACAGGGGGCGCGGTACACCTTC.

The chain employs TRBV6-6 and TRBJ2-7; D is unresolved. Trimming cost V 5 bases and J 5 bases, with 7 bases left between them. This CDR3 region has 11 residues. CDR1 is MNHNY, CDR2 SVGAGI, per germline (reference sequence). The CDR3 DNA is TGTGCCAGCAGTCAGCAGGACGAGCAGTACTTC. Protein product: CASSQQDEQYF.

This CDR3 reads CASSRPGQETQYF. CDR3 DNA: TGCGCCAGCAGCCGACCGGGCCAAGAGACCCAGTACTTC. This chain joins TRBV5-1 and TRBJ2-5; the D is unclear. The V and J ends lost 4 bases and 1 base respectively, with 8 bases between them. CDR1 is SGHRS, CDR2 YFSETQ, per germline. This CDR3 spans 13 amino acids.

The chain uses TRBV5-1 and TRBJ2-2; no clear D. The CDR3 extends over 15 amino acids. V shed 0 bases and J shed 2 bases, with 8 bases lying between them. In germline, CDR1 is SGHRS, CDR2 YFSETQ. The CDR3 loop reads CASSLVFSNTGELFF. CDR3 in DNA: TGCGCCAGCAGCTTGGTTTTTAGTAACACCGGGGAGCTGTTTTTT. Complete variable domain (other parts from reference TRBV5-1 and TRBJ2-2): KAGVTQTPRYLIKTRGQQVTLSCSPISGHRSVSWYQQTPGQGLQFLFEYFSETQRNKGNFPGRFSGRQFSNSRSEMNVSTLELGDSALYLCASSLVFSNTGELFFGEGSRLTVL.

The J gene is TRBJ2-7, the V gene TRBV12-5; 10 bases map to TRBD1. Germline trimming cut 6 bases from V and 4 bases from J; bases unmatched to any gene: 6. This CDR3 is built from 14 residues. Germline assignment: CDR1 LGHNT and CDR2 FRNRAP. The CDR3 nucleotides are TGTGCTAGTGGGACCTGGGACAGGGGTTACGAGCAGTACTTC. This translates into CASGTWDRGYEQYF.

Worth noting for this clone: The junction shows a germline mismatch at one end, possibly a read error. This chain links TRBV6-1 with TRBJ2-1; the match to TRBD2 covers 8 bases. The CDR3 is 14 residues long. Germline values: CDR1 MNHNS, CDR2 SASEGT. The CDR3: CASSEARIGTRVIF. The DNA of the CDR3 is TGTGCCAGCAGTGAAGCGAGGATAGGGACTAGAGTGATCTTC.

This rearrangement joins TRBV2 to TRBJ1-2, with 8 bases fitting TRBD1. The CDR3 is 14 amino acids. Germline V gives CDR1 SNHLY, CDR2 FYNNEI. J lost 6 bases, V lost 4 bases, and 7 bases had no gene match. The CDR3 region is CASSAFGQGDGYTF. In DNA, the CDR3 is TGTGCCAGCAGTGCTTTTGGACAGGGAGATGGCTACACCTTC.

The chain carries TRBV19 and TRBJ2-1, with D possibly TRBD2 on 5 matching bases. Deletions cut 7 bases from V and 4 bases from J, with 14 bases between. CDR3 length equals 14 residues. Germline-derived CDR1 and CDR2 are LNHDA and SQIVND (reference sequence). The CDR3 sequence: CASTLESGYNEQFF. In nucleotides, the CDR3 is TGTGCCAGTACTCTCGAATCGGGGTACAATGAGCAGTTCTTC.

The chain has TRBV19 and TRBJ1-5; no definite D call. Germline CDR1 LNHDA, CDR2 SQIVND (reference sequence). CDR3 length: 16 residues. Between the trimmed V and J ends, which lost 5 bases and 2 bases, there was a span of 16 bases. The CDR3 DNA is TGTGCCAGTAGTTTATCGGGAGGTGTGGGCAATCAGCCCCAGCATTTT. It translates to CASSLSGGVGNQPQHF.